The clone carrying this T cell receptor beta chain was counted only a few times. Its antigen is not known. Sample-barcoded 5' priming and a J-beta primer mix drove a second PCR of 7 to 11 cycles. All samples gave at least 2.5 million CDR3-containing paired-end reads. From the 5' RACE reads, TCRdb called clonotypes with MiXCR, one entry per CDR3 protein. The sample has over 700,000 distinct CDR3 sequences; roughly 50% are singletons. The data belong to a study of blood T cells in healthy people across ages. Findings of the study overall: Whereas aged donors had fewer naive CD4+ cells, long-lived donors had more of them and higher diversity.

Trimming took off 6 bases at V and 0 bases at J, with 16 bases between the two ends. Germline loops: CDR1 MDHEN, CDR2 SYDVKM. CDR3 length: 16 residues. The chain recombines TRBV28 with TRBJ2-3; D gene unclear. The clonotype comes from a man at least 80 years old in good health. Source material: blood. CDR3 DNA: TGTGCCAGCAGAACACTTATAGACTCAAGCACAGATACGCAGTATTTT. Amino acids: CASRTLIDSSTDTQYF.